This T cell receptor (beta chain) comes out of a study of blood T cell repertoires in COVID-19. Background on the study: The United States, Italy and Spain provided the acute and convalescent COVID-19 samples.

In the authors' methods: For nucleated cells, counts were estimated from reference gene primer amplification. Profiled with immunoSEQ multiplex PCR; TCRdb holds only in-frame clones, not every one. V and J calls and clone size follow that table, whereas D and trimming were derived from the DNA. The sample records 190,000 or so clones, around 88% being singletons. The length of the CDR3 is 13 residues. V was trimmed by 8 bases and J by 6 bases, leaving 11 bases between them. Germline assignment: CDR1 LNHNV and CDR2 YYDKDF (reference sequence). This TCR derives from a woman aged 30 to 39 with acute or convalescent COVID-19. The sequenced sample consisted of peripheral blood. J is TRBJ1-6 and V is TRBV15; D is undetermined. As DNA, the CDR3 is TGTGCCACCTCAACGCGGGGTAATTCACCCCTCCACTTT. It codes for CATSTRGNSPLHF.